Given below is one TCR beta chain in context. What it recognizes is unknown. The data originate from a study of T-cell memory formation after mild COVID-19. Regarding the study as a whole: Certain responding clones were present in pre-infection memory, suggesting participation of cross-reactive memory.

TCRalpha and TCRbeta libraries used 5'RACE with constant-segment primers and UMIs. From the 5' RACE reads, TCRdb called clonotypes with MiXCR, one entry per CDR3 protein. The sample shows about 210,000 distinct CDR3 sequences, around 26% of them seen only once. CDR1 and CDR2 from the germline V gene are SGHRS and YFSETQ. The CDR3 length is 20 residues. V lost 4 bases, J lost 1 base, and 12 bases stayed unmatched. V is TRBV5-1 and J is TRBJ2-1, with 15 bases identical to TRBD2. The sample taken for sequencing was PBMCs or a T cell subset sorted from them (not recorded which). The source of this sequence is an adult woman who had mild COVID-19 (a few samples of this study predate the infection). Cell type and time point are not known. The CDR3 DNA is TGCGCCAGCAGCCAGGGACTAGCGGGAGGTACCTTAGTATCCTACAATGAGCAGTTCTTC. Translation: CASSQGLAGGTLVSYNEQFF.